Listed here is a single T cell receptor beta chain. The data stem from a study of TIL therapy for anti-PD-1-resistant metastatic lung cancer. Study-wide context: Most patients had lung adenocarcinoma; a handful of tumors were EGFR-mutant, two ALK-rearranged; half smoked currently or formerly.

This CDR3 spans 14 amino acids. V was cut by 4 bases and J by 4 bases, with 13 bases left in between. Per germline, CDR1 MGHRA and CDR2 YSYEKL. Time point given: pre-treatment sample, taken before nivolumab and TIL therapy. This was the immunoSEQ v3 assay. Assay: immunoSEQ multiplex PCR; the TCRdb copy retains only in-frame clones and omits some. The repertoire holds tens of thousands of clones, with about nine tenths as singletons. The chain combines TRBV4-1 with TRBJ1-1; unclear D gene. The material was blood, obtained at baseline. The sequence came from a person between 25 and 79 years old with non-small cell lung cancer. The CDR3 protein is CASSLTRQATEAFF. CDR3 sequence (DNA): TGCGCCAGCAGCCTCACACGCCAGGCCACTGAAGCTTTCTTT.